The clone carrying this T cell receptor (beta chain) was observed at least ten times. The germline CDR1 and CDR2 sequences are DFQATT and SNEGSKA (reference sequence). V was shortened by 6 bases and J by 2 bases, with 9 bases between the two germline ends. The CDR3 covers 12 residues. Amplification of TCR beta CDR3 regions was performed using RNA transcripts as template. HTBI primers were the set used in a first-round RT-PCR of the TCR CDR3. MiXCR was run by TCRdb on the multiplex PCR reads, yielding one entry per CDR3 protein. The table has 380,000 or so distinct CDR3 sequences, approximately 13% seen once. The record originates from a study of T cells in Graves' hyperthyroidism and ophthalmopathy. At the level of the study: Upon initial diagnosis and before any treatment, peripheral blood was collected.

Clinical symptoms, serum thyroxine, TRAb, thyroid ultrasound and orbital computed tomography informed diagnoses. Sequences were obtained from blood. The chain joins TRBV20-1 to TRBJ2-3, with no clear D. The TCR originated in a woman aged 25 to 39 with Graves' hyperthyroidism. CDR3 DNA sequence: TGCAGTGCCCAAGACCCCACAGATACGCAGTATTTT. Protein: CSAQDPTDTQYF.